The 26 T cell receptor beta chains in this list originate from one sample, sequenced in a study of OX40 agonist ivuxolimab in advanced cancers. Sequencing used immunoSEQ multiplex PCR; TCRdb keeps in-frame clones, though not all of them. The table lists roughly 76,000 clones, 65% to 90% of them singletons, with 2.5% to 3.5% in the top ten. The sequencing used CD4+ or CD8+ T cells sorted from blood, collected in a trial of the OX40 agonist ivuxolimab. All receptors come from an adult with an advanced solid tumor such as melanoma, head and neck, liver or kidney cancer.

The chain recombines TRBV7-2 with TRBJ2-1; 10 bases are shared with TRBD2. Per germline, CDR1 SGHTA and CDR2 FQGNSA. CDR3 length: 16 amino acids. V lost 3 bases and J lost 3; bases outside the gene matches: 5. CDR3 sequence reads: CASSLGPSGSYNEQFF. CDR3 bases: TGTGCCAGCAGCTTGGGCCCTAGCGGGAGCTACAATGAGCAGTTCTTC. Filled out from reference TRBV7-2 and TRBJ2-1, the complete variable domain reads GAGVSQSPSNKVTEKGKDVELRCDPISGHTALYWYRQSLGQGLEFLIYFQGNSAPDKSGLPSDRFSAERTGGSVSTLTIQRTQQEDSAVYLCASSLGPSGSYNEQFFGPGTRLTVL.

The chain recombines TRBV6-6 with TRBJ2-2; D remains ambiguous. The V and J ends lost 4 bases and 8 bases respectively, with 5 bases between them. The CDR3 is 11 residues long. Per germline, CDR1 MNHNY and CDR2 SVGAGI (reference sequence). CDR3 sequence reads: CASSFTGELFF. The CDR3 DNA reads as TGTGCCAGCAGTTTCACTGGGGAGCTGTTTTTT.

J is TRBJ2-5 and V is TRBV7-3; 8 nucleotides match TRBD2. V trimming: 5 bases; J trimming: 5 bases; junction bases outside the gene matches: 10. Germline lookup yields CDR1 SGHTA and CDR2 FQGTGA. The CDR3 loop spans 15 amino acids. This chain's CDR3 is CASSNSPGLGETQYF. The CDR3 DNA is TGTGCCAGCAGCAATAGCCCGGGACTAGGGGAGACCCAGTACTTC.

V and J are TRBV7-2 and TRBJ1-2; 8 nucleotides match TRBD1. Trimming cost V 5 bases and J 4 bases; bases outside gene matches: 9. Germline lookup yields CDR1 SGHTA and CDR2 FQGNSA. CDR3 length equals 15 residues. CDR3 loop: CASSPTTGAGYGYTF. In DNA, the CDR3 is TGTGCCAGCAGCCCAACGACAGGGGCGGGCTATGGCTACACCTTC.

This chain uses TRBV4-3 with TRBJ1-3, with TRBD1 as a possible D gene (6 bases). The CDR3 has 15 amino acids. Between the trimmed V and J ends, which lost 0 bases and 2 bases, there was a span of 8 bases. CDR1 and CDR2 from the germline V gene are LGHNA and YSLEER. The CDR3 nucleotides are TGCGCCAGCAGCCAAGAAGGGGGTGCTGGAAACACCATATATTTT. It codes for CASSQEGGAGNTIYF.

The rearrangement links TRBV5-4 to TRBJ2-7; 13 positions match TRBD2. Germline assignment: CDR1 SGHNT and CDR2 YYREEE (reference sequence). The CDR3 is 14 residues long. J gave up 6 bases and V 5 bases, and 5 bases lay outside the gene matches. The CDR3 here is CASRTGLAGLEQYF. For the CDR3, the DNA is TGTGCCAGCAGGACGGGACTAGCGGGGCTCGAGCAGTACTTC.

This clone was picked up many times. The chain has TRBV4-3 and TRBJ2-1; D is possibly TRBD1 or TRBD2 (5 bases each). This CDR3 comprises 14 residues. CDR1 and CDR2 from the germline V gene are LGHNA and YSLEER. Between the trimmed V and J ends, which lost 7 bases and 4 bases, there was a span of 14 bases. The DNA for the CDR3 is TGCGCCAGCACCCGGGACGGGGCTTACAATGAGCAGTTCTTC. Translating gives CASTRDGAYNEQFF.

This clone was counted a few times. V usage is TRBV6-5 and J usage is TRBJ1-1; D uncertain. V dropped 6 bases and J dropped 0 bases, with 8 bases sitting between them. Per the germline V gene, CDR1 is MNHEY and CDR2 is SVGAGI. CDR3 length: 13 amino acids. The CDR3 spells CASRRDLNTEAFF. The CDR3 DNA follows: TGTGCCAGCAGACGGGATTTGAACACTGAAGCTTTCTTT.

The chain combines TRBV19 with TRBJ2-1; weak D call: TRBD1 (6 bases). The V gene lost 2 bases and the J gene lost 9 bases, with 11 bases spanning the gap. The CDR3 loop spans 13 amino acids. Looked up from germline, CDR1 is LNHDA and CDR2 is SQIVND (reference sequence). CDR3 residues: CASSISWDTEQFF. DNA of the CDR3: TGTGCCAGTAGTATAAGCTGGGACACTGAGCAGTTCTTC.

The chain carries TRBV18 and TRBJ1-3; D not certain. The CDR3 runs 18 residues. Germline V gives CDR1 KGHSH, CDR2 LQKENI. V was cut by 1 base and J by 1 base, with 17 bases left in between. The DNA of the CDR3 is TGTGCCAGCTCACCACGGGTGGAGGCCCGGGCGTCTGGAAACACCATATATTTT. Translated: CASSPRVEARASGNTIYF.

The chain carries TRBV11-3 and TRBJ2-1, with a possible D match to TRBD2 (5 bases). Germline V gene lookup returns CDR1 SGHNT and CDR2 YENEEA. The V gene lost 5 bases and the J gene lost 10 bases, with 15 bases spanning the gap. This CDR3 is 13 amino acids long. The CDR3 sequence: CASSPREEGEQFF. The CDR3 DNA reads TGTGCCAGCAGCCCTAGAGAAGAGGGAGAGCAGTTCTTC.

This chain links TRBV7-6 with TRBJ1-2; D may be TRBD1 (5 bases). V lost 5 bases, J lost 8 bases, and 15 bases lay in between. Germline V lookup: CDR1 SGHVS, CDR2 FNYEAQ. CDR3 size: 13 residues. The CDR3 loop reads CASSGEQGQGYTF. The DNA of the CDR3 is TGTGCCAGCAGCGGGGAGCAGGGCCAAGGCTACACCTTC.

This clone was counted once. This rearrangement joins TRBV9 to TRBJ2-5; 13 bases match TRBD2. The CDR3 runs to 17 residues. Looked up from germline, CDR1 is SGDLS and CDR2 is YYNGEE. Germline trimming cut 7 bases from V and 4 bases from J; bases unmatched to any gene: 13. The CDR3 region is CASGSGTSGKNSETQYF. CDR3 coding DNA: TGTGCCAGCGGATCCGGGACTAGCGGGAAGAATTCAGAGACCCAGTACTTC.

V gene TRBV28 combines with J gene TRBJ2-7; unclear D gene. Trimming took 7 bases from V and 0 from J, leaving 4 bases between them. The V gene's germline CDR1 is MDHEN and CDR2 SYDVKM. The CDR3 consists of 11 residues. The CDR3 sequence is CASTSSYEQYF. CDR3 DNA: TGTGCCAGCACCTCCTCCTACGAGCAGTACTTC.

The V gene is TRBV12-5, the J gene TRBJ1-4; D gene ambiguous. CDR1 is LGHNT, CDR2 FRNRAP, per germline. V was trimmed by 2 bases and J by 8 bases, leaving 15 bases between them. The CDR3 is 15 amino acids. DNA for the CDR3: TGTGCTAGTGGTTTGCTGAGTTTTGGTGGCGAAAAACTGTTTTTT. This gives the protein CASGLLSFGGEKLFF.

This rearrangement joins TRBV7-6 to TRBJ2-2; 11 nucleotides match TRBD2. V was pared by 1 base and J by 5 bases, with 9 bases of the junction left unmatched. The CDR3 has 18 amino acids. CDR1 SGHVS and CDR2 FNYEAQ come from the germline V gene. The CDR3 nucleotides read TGTGCCAGCAGCTTAGTTGTTTCTCGGACTAGCGGGACCGGGGAGCTGTTTTTT. Encoded protein: CASSLVVSRTSGTGELFF.

The chain has TRBV2 and TRBJ1-2; D gene unclear. The CDR3 is 13 amino acids. The germline V and J ends were trimmed by 3 bases and 2 bases, with 7 bases remaining between them. Germline V gene lookup returns CDR1 SNHLY and CDR2 FYNNEI. Here the CDR3 DNA reads TGTGCCAGCAGTGATAACAGAAACTATGGCTACACCTTC. It yields the protein CASSDNRNYGYTF. The full variable domain, in which reference TRBV2 and TRBJ1-2 provide the parts outside the CDR3, is EPEVTQTPSHQVTQMGQEVILRCVPISNHLYFYWYRQILGQKVEFLVSFYNNEISEKSEIFDDQFSVERPDGSNFTLKIRSTKLEDSAMYFCASSDNRNYGYTFGSGTRLTVV.

The chain has TRBV7-9 and TRBJ2-3; D is unresolved. Germline V gene sequence: CDR1 SEHNR, CDR2 FQNEAQ (reference sequence). This CDR3 has 14 residues. Trimming stripped 3 bases from V and 0 bases from J, with 7 bases between. The CDR3 DNA reads TGTGCCAGCAGCTTTTCGGGCAGCACAGATACGCAGTATTTT. It encodes CASSFSGSTDTQYF.

V and J are TRBV28 and TRBJ1-4, with D unresolved. Trimming shortened V by 9 bases and J by 0 bases, and 14 bases separated the two germline ends. This CDR3 has 15 residues. The germline gives CDR1 MDHEN, CDR2 SYDVKM. The DNA for the CDR3 is TGTGCCAGTTGCCCAGTCTATGCAACTAATGAAAAACTGTTTTTT. Translation gives CASCPVYATNEKLFF.

The chain is built from TRBV4-1 and TRBJ2-1, with TRBD2 identical over 7 bases. V trimming: 4 bases; J trimming: 0 bases; junction bases outside the gene matches: 9. The V gene's germline CDR1 is MGHRA and CDR2 YSYEKL. This CDR3 contains 17 residues. CDR3 DNA: TGCGCCAGCAGCCGAGGACCCACTAGCGTCTCCTACAATGAGCAGTTCTTC. This translates into CASSRGPTSVSYNEQFF.

The V and J genes are TRBV6-5 and TRBJ1-6; no definite D call. The germline V gene has CDR1 MNHEY and CDR2 SVGAGI. The CDR3 has 12 amino acids. The V gene lost 6 bases and the J gene lost 11 bases, with 11 bases spanning the gap. The CDR3 region has the DNA TGTGCCAGCAGAGACCGGACTACACCCCTCCACTTT. Residues: CASRDRTTPLHF.

V and J are TRBV30 and TRBJ1-4; D is uncertain. Per germline, CDR1 GTSNPN and CDR2 SVGIG (reference sequence). This CDR3 region has 17 residues. V lost 0 bases to trimming and J lost 1 base, with 15 bases between them. In DNA, the CDR3 is TGTGCCTGGAGTGTGAAGGAAGGAGGATTAACTAATGAAAAACTGTTTTTT. This codes for CAWSVKEGGLTNEKLFF.

The V gene is TRBV4-1, the J gene TRBJ2-7; perhaps D is TRBD1 or TRBD2 (5 bases each). Germline V gene lookup returns CDR1 MGHRA and CDR2 YSYEKL. The CDR3 loop spans 18 amino acids. The V end lost 5 bases, the J end lost 6 bases, and 29 bases lay between the germline ends. The chain's CDR3 is CASSRTLGLQQFRGEQYF. CDR3 sequence (DNA): TGCGCCAGCAGCAGAACACTTGGACTTCAGCAATTTAGGGGCGAGCAGTACTTC.

This chain joins TRBV28 and TRBJ1-2; a possible D gene is TRBD1 (6 bases). Looked up from germline, CDR1 is MDHEN and CDR2 is SYDVKM. Deletions cut 6 bases from V and 3 bases from J, with 14 bases between. CDR3 length equals 14 residues. The CDR3 DNA follows: TGTGCCAGCAGACTCCTAGGGGGGGACTATGGCTACACCTTC. It specifies CASRLLGGDYGYTF.

This rearrangement joins TRBV29-1 to TRBJ2-7; D is uncertain. Trimming shortened V by 3 bases and J by 5 bases, and 8 bases separated the two germline ends. CDR1 is SQVTM and CDR2 is ANQGSEA in the germline V gene. The CDR3 is 11 residues long. As DNA, the CDR3 is TGCAGCGTTGAGGTCCTCCACGAGCAGTACTTC. This translates into CSVEVLHEQYF.

The V and J genes are TRBV7-6 and TRBJ2-7, with D possibly TRBD2 on 6 matching bases. The germline V and J ends were trimmed by 3 bases and 3 bases, with 18 bases remaining between them. The CDR3 is 16 amino acids. CDR1 is SGHVS, CDR2 FNYEAQ, per germline. The CDR3 nucleotides read TGTGCCAGCAGCTTTGGTCTAGCGAGCGCCGGCTACGAGCAGTACTTC. This codes for CASSFGLASAGYEQYF. Full variable domain (remainder filled in from reference TRBV7-6 and TRBJ2-7): GAGVSQSPRYKVTKRGQDVALRCDPISGHVSLYWYRQALGQGPEFLTYFNYEAQQDKSGLPNDRFSAERPEGSISTLTIQRTEQRDSAMYRCASSFGLASAGYEQYFGPGTRLTVT.